The TCR beta chain described here comes from a study of beta chain features in type 1 diabetes. TCRB transcripts that were expressed got sequenced, as all of the isolated RNA had been reverse transcribed. The table came from immunoSEQ multiplex PCR; TCRdb's copy has only in-frame clones and leaves some out. The table shows around 150,000 clones, with 6% to 7.5% occurring only once. Germline values: CDR1 SGHTA, CDR2 FQGNSA. CDR3 length: 14 amino acids. V shed 4 bases, J shed 7 bases, and the junction held 6 bases outside the gene matches. Every donor had blood drawn once into heparin, approximately 110 mL on average. CD45RO/CCR7/CD25/CD127/CD95/CD27 staining was used to isolate CD4+ naive, central memory, regulatory and stem cell-like memory cells by sorting. Without exception, sorted populations had purity beyond 95%.

The J gene is TRBJ1-5, the V gene TRBV7-2, with 8 bases that match TRBD1. The source is a woman in her 30s in good health. Sequencing used central memory CD4+ T cells from blood. CDR3: CASSSTGANQPQHF. The CDR3 nucleotides are TGTGCCAGCAGCTCGACAGGGGCCAACCAGCCCCAGCATTTT.